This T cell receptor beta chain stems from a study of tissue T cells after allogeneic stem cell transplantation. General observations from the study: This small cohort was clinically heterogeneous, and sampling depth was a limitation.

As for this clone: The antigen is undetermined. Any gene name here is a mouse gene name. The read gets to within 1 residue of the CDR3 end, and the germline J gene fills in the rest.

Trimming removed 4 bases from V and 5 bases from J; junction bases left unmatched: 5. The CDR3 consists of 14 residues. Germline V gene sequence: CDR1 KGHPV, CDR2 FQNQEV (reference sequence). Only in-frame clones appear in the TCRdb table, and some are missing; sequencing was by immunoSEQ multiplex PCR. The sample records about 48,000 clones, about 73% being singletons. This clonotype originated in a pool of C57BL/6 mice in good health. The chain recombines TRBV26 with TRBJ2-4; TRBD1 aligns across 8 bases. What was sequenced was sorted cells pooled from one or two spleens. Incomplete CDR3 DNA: TGTGCCAGCAGTCCGCAGGGGGCGAGAAACACCTTGTAC. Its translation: CASSPQGARNTLY. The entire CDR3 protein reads CASSPQGARNTLYF.